One and the same sample provided the 30 T cell receptor beta chains below, sequenced in a study of Ad26.COV2.S vaccination and SARS-CoV-2 variants. Sample treatment: roughly 18 received Ad26.COV2.S at low or high dose, single or two shots; about five received placebo; per-sample allocation not given. Specimens were obtained on day 63 following the first vaccine or placebo injection. Data came from immunoSEQ multiplex PCR; TCRdb stores just in-frame clones and leaves some out. The repertoire holds under 400,000 clones, with more than 75% as singletons. The sequences come from peripheral blood, collected in a trial of Ad26.COV2.S vaccine versus placebo. The receptors shown here come from a person aged 18 to 59 who received the Ad26.COV2.S COVID-19 vaccine or a placebo.

J is TRBJ1-3 and V is TRBV10-3; D gene unclear. V lost 1 base to trimming and J lost 0 bases, with 1 base between them. Germline lookup yields CDR1 ENHRY and CDR2 SYGVKD. The CDR3 consists of 13 residues. The CDR3 coding sequence is TGTGCCATCAGTGAGTTCTCTGGAAACACCATATATTTT. Encoded protein: CAISEFSGNTIYF.

V and J are TRBV7-8 and TRBJ2-7; perhaps TRBD1 as D (6 bases). CDR3 length: 14 residues. V lost 2 bases to trimming and J lost 6 bases, with 14 bases between them. CDR1 and CDR2 (germline): SGHVS, FQNEAQ. CDR3 nucleotide sequence: TGTGCCAGCAGCTTAATGGACAGCAGCGGCGAGCAGTACTTC. The encoded protein is CASSLMDSSGEQYF.

The CDR3 DNA is TGTGCCAGCAGTCCACAGGGGGCCGGGGAAACTGAAGCTTTCTTT. It is translated as CASSPQGAGETEAFF. The V gene is TRBV6-5, the J gene TRBJ1-1; TRBD1 matches 9 bases. The V gene's germline CDR1 is MNHEY and CDR2 SVGAGI. CDR3 length equals 15 residues. With 5 bases clipped from V and 5 bases from J, the junction kept 9 bases outside the gene matches.

The chain links TRBV24-1 to TRBJ2-1; 8 bases agree with TRBD2. Germline CDR1 and CDR2: KGHDR and SFDVKD. The CDR3 length is 16 residues. V lost 3 bases to trimming and J lost 0 bases; unmatched junction nucleotides: 3. CDR3 bases: TGTGCCACCAGTGATGGGACTAGAAACTCCTACAATGAGCAGTTCTTC. As protein: CATSDGTRNSYNEQFF.

The chain joins TRBV4-2 to TRBJ2-2; D is possibly TRBD1 (5 bases). Germline CDR1 is LGHNA and CDR2 is YNFKEQ. Trimming took off 3 bases at V and 6 bases at J, with 11 bases between the two ends. The CDR3 consists of 14 residues. CDR3 in amino acids: CASSQERQPGELFF. Here the CDR3 DNA reads TGTGCCAGCAGCCAGGAAAGACAGCCCGGGGAGCTGTTTTTT.

The V gene is TRBV7-3, the J gene TRBJ2-1, with 8 bases lining up with TRBD2. The trim removed 2 bases at V and 9 bases at J, leaving 12 bases unmatched. CDR1 and CDR2 from the germline V gene are SGHTA and FQGTGA. The CDR3 covers 16 residues. CDR3 nucleotide sequence: TGTGCCAGCAGCTTATATGGGCTTAGCGGGGTGGGTGAGCAGTTCTTC. It specifies CASSLYGLSGVGEQFF.

The chain is built from TRBV5-1 and TRBJ2-3; no firm D call. Trimming left V 0 bases short and J 5 bases short, with 25 bases between. CDR3 length: 19 amino acids. Germline values: CDR1 SGHRS, CDR2 YFSETQ. In nucleotides, the CDR3 is TGCGCCAGCAGCTTGGTAGGGTCAGGATACATTTCGTCCGGAGATACGCAGTATTTT. This codes for CASSLVGSGYISSGDTQYF.

The chain recombines TRBV7-9 with TRBJ1-4, with D perhaps TRBD1 (5 bases). Per the germline V gene, CDR1 is SEHNR and CDR2 is FQNEAQ (reference sequence). The CDR3 sequence is 14 residues long. V shed 9 bases and J shed 4 bases, with 15 bases lying between them. CDR3 amino acids: CASRTREGNEKLFF. CDR3 coding DNA: TGTGCCAGTCGTACCAGGGAGGGTAATGAAAAACTGTTTTTT. Filled out from reference TRBV7-9 and TRBJ1-4, the complete variable domain reads DTGVSQNPRHKITKRGQNVTFRCDPISEHNRLYWYRQTLGQGPEFLTYFQNEAQLEKSRLLSDRFSAERPKGSFSTLEIQRTEQGDSAMYLCASRTREGNEKLFFGSGTQLSVL.

Regarding this clone: At one boundary the junction diverges from the germline segment, which might be a read error. The chain recombines TRBV4-1 with TRBJ2-2; 9 positions match TRBD2. The CDR3 has 17 residues. The germline V gene has CDR1 MGHRA and CDR2 YSYEKL. The CDR3 loop reads CASRQVGSGGFSGELFF. The DNA of the CDR3 is TGCGCCAGCAGACAAGTTGGTAGCGGGGGATTCTCCGGGGAGCTGTTTTTT.

The chain has TRBV6-5 and TRBJ1-5; weak D call: TRBD1 (6 bases). Germline loops: CDR1 MNHEY, CDR2 SVGAGI. The CDR3 length is 15 residues. The V gene lost 2 bases and the J gene lost 1 base, with 9 bases spanning the gap. This CDR3 is CASSYDRRSNQPQHF. In DNA form, the CDR3 reads TGTGCCAGCAGTTACGACAGGAGAAGCAATCAGCCCCAGCATTTT.

Worth noting for this clone: Distinct nucleotide sequences in the sample also encode this CDR3. The chain couples TRBV3-1 (or the pseudogene TRBV3-2) to TRBJ1-4; D possibly corresponds to TRBD1 (6 bases). This CDR3 is 14 amino acids long. From germline, CDR1 is LGHDT and CDR2 YNNKEL (reference sequence). Trimming removed 1 base at V and 6 bases at J, with 9 bases between. The CDR3 region has the DNA TGTGCCAGCAGCCAAGTGGCAGGGGATGAAAAACTGTTTTTT. Protein sequence: CASSQVAGDEKLFF.

The chain uses TRBV19 and TRBJ1-2; possible D gene TRBD1, 5 bases. Germline CDR1 is LNHDA and CDR2 is SQIVND (reference sequence). The V gene lost 7 bases and the J gene lost 7 bases, with 19 bases spanning the gap. The CDR3 totals 14 residues. This CDR3 is CASTDRDVESGYTF. In DNA form, the CDR3 reads TGTGCCAGTACCGACCGGGACGTAGAGAGTGGCTACACCTTC.

The chain carries TRBV7-6 and TRBJ2-5, with a possible D match to TRBD2 (6 bases). V was cut by 6 bases and J by 4 bases, with 12 bases left in between. Per germline, CDR1 SGHVS and CDR2 FNYEAQ. The CDR3 extends over 13 amino acids. The DNA of the CDR3 is TGTGCCAGCAGTGGCGGGGACCTAGAGACCCAGTACTTC. Amino acid sequence: CASSGGDLETQYF.

This clone was seen a few times. V and J are TRBV7-9 and TRBJ1-5; D uncertain. Trimming shortened V by 5 bases and J by 1 base, and 9 bases separated the two germline ends. Germline V gene data show CDR1 as SEHNR and CDR2 as FQNEAQ (reference sequence). This CDR3 has 14 amino acids. The CDR3 sequence: CASSEPGSNQPQHF. The DNA of the CDR3 is TGTGCCAGCAGCGAACCGGGCAGCAATCAGCCCCAGCATTTT.

V and J are TRBV7-8 and TRBJ2-7; D may match TRBD1 or TRBD2 (5 bases each). The V gene's germline CDR1 is SGHVS and CDR2 FQNEAQ. Trimming removed 5 bases from V and 2 bases from J, with 25 bases in between. CDR3 length equals 18 residues. This chain's CDR3 is CASSRSRDPLSSPYEQYF. The CDR3 region has the DNA TGTGCCAGCAGCCGCAGCCGGGACCCTCTTTCCAGTCCCTACGAGCAGTACTTC.

In its sample, this clone was seen once. This CDR3 is CAWSVTASGGATRYNEQFF. The CDR3 DNA is TGTGCCTGGTCCGTGACGGCCAGCGGGGGGGCGACCCGCTACAATGAGCAGTTCTTC. The chain joins TRBV30 to TRBJ2-1; 10 bases align to TRBD2. The CDR3 is made up of 19 amino acids. V was pared by 5 bases and J by 3 bases, with 19 bases of the junction left unmatched. The germline gives CDR1 GTSNPN, CDR2 SVGIG (reference sequence).

J is TRBJ2-5 and V is TRBV9; D uncertain. Looked up from germline, CDR1 is SGDLS and CDR2 is YYNGEE. Trimming took off 4 bases at V and 2 bases at J, with 12 bases between the two ends. This CDR3 is 14 amino acids long. CDR3: CASSRRGGQETQYF. In DNA, the CDR3 is TGTGCCAGCAGCCGTCGCGGTGGACAAGAGACCCAGTACTTC.

Notes on this clone: The same CDR3 arises from other DNA sequences in this sample as well. This chain uses TRBV12-3 or TRBV12-4 with TRBJ1-1; a possible D gene is TRBD1 (6 bases). This CDR3 is 13 amino acids long. The V end lost 3 bases, the J end lost 4 bases, and 9 bases lay between the germline ends. The CDR3 loop is CASSLQGSTEAFF. The CDR3 nucleotides are TGTGCCAGCAGTTTGCAGGGGAGCACTGAAGCTTTCTTT.

V gene TRBV4-2 combines with J gene TRBJ2-1; D ambiguous. The V gene's germline CDR1 is LGHNA and CDR2 YNFKEQ. This CDR3 is built from 12 residues. The V end lost 0 bases, the J end lost 6 bases, and 3 bases lay between the germline ends. CDR3: CASSQDGNEQFF. The CDR3 region has the DNA TGTGCCAGCAGCCAAGACGGCAATGAGCAGTTCTTC.

This clone was found once. The CDR3 spells CASSYSTGAGNTIYF. The DNA of the CDR3 is TGTGCCAGCAGTTACTCGACAGGGGCTGGAAACACCATATATTTT. The V gene is TRBV6-5, the J gene TRBJ1-3, with TRBD1 identical over 8 bases. CDR1 MNHEY and CDR2 SVGAGI come from the germline V gene. Losses at the gene ends were 0 bases for V and 2 bases for J; bases not matched to a gene: 0. There are 15 residues in the CDR3.

The chain recombines TRBV19 with TRBJ1-2; 7 bases line up with TRBD1. The V and J ends lost 1 base and 8 bases, in that order; junction bases with no gene match: 10. Germline CDR1 and CDR2: LNHDA and SQIVND (reference sequence). CDR3 length: 15 residues. CDR3 sequence (DNA): TGTGCCAGTAGTATAGTCACGACAGGGACGAAAGGCTACACCTTC. Protein: CASSIVTTGTKGYTF. Using reference TRBV19 and TRBJ1-2 for the parts outside the CDR3, the full variable domain is DGGITQSPKYLFRKEGQNVTLSCEQNLNHDAMYWYRQDPGQGLRLIYYSQIVNDFQKGDIAEGYSVSREKKESFPLTVTSAQKNPTAFYLCASSIVTTGTKGYTFGSGTRLTVV.

This chain links TRBV27 with TRBJ1-1; D perhaps matches TRBD1 (5 bases). V was pared by 5 bases and J by 6 bases, with 22 bases between. In germline, CDR1 is MNHEY, CDR2 SMNVEV (reference sequence). This CDR3 comprises 16 residues. CDR3 nucleotides: TGTGCCAGCAGTCCTTCCCCCCAGTGGGGGGGAGCTGAAGCTTTCTTT. Translated: CASSPSPQWGGAEAFF.

The chain is built from TRBV4-1 and TRBJ2-3; tentative D call: TRBD1 (6 bases). Trimming pared 0 bases from V and 4 bases from J, leaving 11 bases between. The length of the CDR3 is 15 residues. Looked up from germline, CDR1 is MGHRA and CDR2 is YSYEKL. The DNA of the CDR3 is TGCGCCAGCAGCCAAGACCAGGGGACGTCAGATACGCAGTATTTT. Its protein is CASSQDQGTSDTQYF.

The chain links TRBV6-5 to TRBJ2-3; D is perhaps TRBD2 (6 bases). The CDR3 length is 14 residues. V shed 0 bases and J shed 7 bases, with 11 bases lying between them. Per germline, CDR1 MNHEY and CDR2 SVGAGI. CDR3 bases: TGTGCCAGCAGTTACTCCGGGACTTCACATACGCAGTATTTT. It yields the protein CASSYSGTSHTQYF.

The rearrangement joins TRBV12-3 or TRBV12-4 to TRBJ1-2; D unclear. V lost 5 bases, J lost 5 bases, and 12 bases lay in between. This CDR3 region has 13 residues. In DNA form, the CDR3 reads TGTGCCAGCAGTCCCTATTTGGAGTATGGCTACACCTTC. Protein sequence: CASSPYLEYGYTF.

To note about this clone: Germline is not matched at one junction end, which may reflect a read error. The rearrangement uses TRBV7-7 and TRBJ1-1; D might be TRBD1 (6 bases). The CDR3 has 13 residues. Germline lookup yields CDR1 SSHAT and CDR2 FNYEAQ (reference sequence). CDR3: CASSLVEGAEAFF. CDR3 nucleotides: TGTGCTAGCAGCTTGGTTGAGGGGGCTGAAGCTTTCTTT.

The chain carries TRBV19 and TRBJ1-2; no definite D call. This CDR3 comprises 15 residues. Germline V gene data show CDR1 as LNHDA and CDR2 as SQIVND (reference sequence). Trimming took off 6 bases at V and 2 bases at J, with 16 bases between the two ends. The CDR3 bases are TGTGCCAGTAGACCAATGAGCAAAGGGAACTATGGCTACACCTTC. This codes for CASRPMSKGNYGYTF.

The V call is TRBV6-5, the J call TRBJ1-2; possibly TRBD1 for D (6 bases). Germline CDR1 and CDR2: MNHEY and SVGAGI. The V end lost 7 bases, the J end lost 7 bases, and 7 bases lay between the germline ends. This CDR3 is 10 amino acids long. DNA for the CDR3: TGTGCCAGCAAGGGGGTTGGCTACACCTTC. This translates into CASKGVGYTF.

This chain connects TRBV9 to TRBJ1-4; D is possibly TRBD1 (5 bases). This CDR3 spans 15 amino acids. The V end lost 3 bases, the J end lost 5 bases, and 14 bases lay between the germline ends. Germline loops: CDR1 SGDLS, CDR2 YYNGEE. CDR3 in DNA: TGTGCCAGCAGCGCCCTCCAGGGCATCAATGAAAAACTGTTTTTT. This sequence encodes CASSALQGINEKLFF.

This clone was counted only a few times. The chain couples TRBV10-1 to TRBJ1-1; D unclear. The germline V gene encodes CDR1 WNHNN and CDR2 SYGVQD (reference sequence). V gave up 2 bases and J gave up 1 base, with 8 bases separating them. The CDR3 spans 14 residues. The CDR3 region is CASSEHWRNTEAFF. In DNA form, the CDR3 reads TGCGCCAGCAGTGAGCACTGGAGGAACACTGAAGCTTTCTTT.